The clone carrying this TCR beta chain was observed a handful of times. Its antigen is unknown. Deletions cut 7 bases from V and 8 bases from J, with 21 bases between. The CDR3 extends over 15 amino acids. Germline V CDR1 and CDR2: MNHNY, SVGAGI (reference sequence). TCRdb independently ran MiXCR on the reads; one entry per CDR3 protein. The table has around 180,000 distinct CDR3 sequences, under 25% seen once. This sample stems from a study of T cell repertoires in cytomegalovirus infection. Broader study findings: Dominant in the ex vivo response were TCR beta clonotypes restricted by HLA-C and specific for CMV.

This rearrangement joins TRBV6-6 to TRBJ2-1; perhaps TRBD1 as D (6 bases). Sequencing was performed on PBMCs. The sequence derives from a human donor in good health (CMV status not recorded). Some clones in this sample may be carry-over from other donors' samples. The DNA of the CDR3 is TGTGCCAGCATAACACTTCCAGTCCAGGGGTATGAGCAGTTCTTC. It encodes CASITLPVQGYEQFF.